This T cell receptor beta chain was sequenced for a study of CD8 T cells in Susac syndrome. Background on the study: Intravenous immunoglobulin alone or corticosteroids were being given to patients with Susac syndrome at blood draw, unless they were therapy-naive.

The germline CDR1 and CDR2 sequences are DFQATT and SNEGSKA (reference sequence). The CDR3 consists of 15 residues. Trimming stripped 2 bases from V and 4 bases from J, with 17 bases between. On this clonotype: Its antigen is as yet unknown.

RNA, at about 0.45 to 1 ug, was reverse transcribed with random hexamers. A single record per CDR3 protein comes from TCRdb applying MiXCR to the immunoSEQ multiplex PCR reads. The sample has about 80,000 distinct CDR3 sequences; 95% to 96% are singletons. Study results and limitations: Susac-specific public clones were found in both the total CD8+ and the CD8+ TEMRA repertoires, with some 16 in the former and about five in the latter.

The sample taken for sequencing was CD8+ T cells from PBMCs. This receptor was identified in a human donor with Susac syndrome. The chain employs TRBV20-1 and TRBJ1-2; D might be TRBD1 (5 bases). CDR3 sequence reads: CSARWGEAAGYGYTF. The CDR3 DNA is TGCAGTGCTAGATGGGGGGAGGCCGCGGGCTATGGCTACACCTTC.